This T cell receptor (beta chain) was profiled in a study of graft-versus-host responses after intestinal transplantation. In the study overall: Each of the recipients got a multivisceral, liver-intestinal, or isolated intestinal transplant. Anti-thymocyte globulin was used for induction in all recipients, who then took tacrolimus and steroids for two to four years. Study-wide results and caveats: Investigators detected GvH clones in recipient marrow, with some emerging earlier in ileum or blood.

Trimming pared 0 bases from V and 0 bases from J, leaving 2 bases between. CDR3 length: 14 residues. Germline lookup yields CDR1 SGHTA and CDR2 FQGTGA. With regard to this clone: Its target is not known.

Sequencing used immunoSEQ multiplex PCR; TCRdb keeps in-frame clones, though not all of them. The profile covers about 130,000 clones, with 80% to 95% appearing a single time and 0.19% taken by the ten largest. Here the sequenced sample was unstimulated CD4+ T cells sorted from spleen or lymph node cells, taken before intestinal transplant. The chain recombines TRBV7-3 with TRBJ2-2; D is undetermined. The sequence was collected from a human donor who received an intestinal transplant. The DNA of the CDR3 is TGTGCCAGCAGCTTAACCTCGAACACCGGGGAGCTGTTTTTT. It translates to CASSLTSNTGELFF.